This is a list of T cell receptor beta chains from one sample in a study of early T cells in non-severe SARS-CoV-2 infection. TCRdb reprocessed the 5' RACE reads via MiXCR and lists one record per CDR3 protein. Here the sample spans roughly 34,000 distinct CDR3 sequences, about 7% being singletons. Sequences were derived from whole blood, sampled at baseline. The receptors originated from an adult who was a healthcare worker with PCR-confirmed SARS-CoV-2 infection or an uninfected control (not recorded which). The CDR3 runs from the conserved cysteine through the conserved F or W. The D gene is left open where the match is weak. Size is stated for part of the rows, as once, few or many counts, or as a class when the clone is expanded.

V gene	D gene	clone size	J gene	CDR3 protein	CDR3 DNA
TRBV2	.	many	TRBJ2-5	CASSTDETQYF	TGTGCCAGCAGTACAGACGAGACCCAGTACTTC
TRBV4-3	TRBD2	many	TRBJ2-1	CASSQFYGLAGNVEQFF	TGCGCCAGCAGCCAATTCTATGGACTAGCGGGAAATGTTGAGCAGTTCTTC
TRBV5-1	TRBD2	few	TRBJ2-5	CASSSGRLAGEETQYF	TGCGCCAGCAGCTCGGGTCGACTAGCGGGAGAAGAGACCCAGTACTTC
TRBV29-1	.	many	TRBJ2-3	CSVNSAFRATTDTQYF	TGCAGCGTCAATTCAGCGTTCCGAGCAACAACAGATACGCAGTATTTT
TRBV2	TRBD2	few	TRBJ2-3	CASLPGLAGVADTQYF	TGTGCCAGCTTACCCGGACTAGCGGGAGTGGCAGATACGCAGTATTTT
TRBV10-3	TRBD2	many	TRBJ2-1	CAIRREGAHNEQFF	TGTGCCATCAGGCGGGAGGGCGCCCACAATGAGCAGTTCTTC
TRBV20-1	.	many	TRBJ2-5	CSARDLRGRGETQYF	TGCAGTGCTAGAGACCTCCGGGGTAGGGGAGAGACCCAGTACTTC
TRBV6-5	.	few	TRBJ2-1	CASLSLASGSNEQFF	TGTGCCAGCCTCTCTTTAGCCTCGGGCTCCAATGAGCAGTTCTTC
TRBV29-1	.	few	TRBJ2-5	CSVEWGAGETQYF	TGCAGCGTTGAGTGGGGGGCAGGCGAGACCCAGTACTTC
TRBV4-2	.	.	TRBJ2-7	CASSQESPWAGGTYEQYF	TGTGCCAGCAGCCAAGAAAGCCCTTGGGCTGGTGGGACCTACGAGCAGTACTTC
TRBV5-1	TRBD2	many	TRBJ2-1	CASSDGTSGSEEQFF	TGCGCCAGCAGCGACGGGACTAGCGGGAGTGAAGAGCAGTTCTTC
TRBV28	.	.	TRBJ1-2	CASSFSVTYGYTF	TGTGCCAGCAGTTTCAGTGTCACATATGGCTACACCTTC
TRBV7-8	.	many	TRBJ1-4	CASSRDGRRNEKLFF	TGTGCCAGCAGCCGAGACGGCAGACGAAATGAAAAACTGTTTTTT
TRBV20-1	.	many	TRBJ2-1	CSARMSLYNEQFF	TGCAGTGCTAGAATGTCACTCTACAATGAGCAGTTCTTC
TRBV18	TRBD2	few	TRBJ2-7	CASSPRDLADEQYF	TGTGCCAGCTCACCACGCGATCTAGCGGACGAGCAGTACTTC
TRBV4-1	TRBD2	few	TRBJ2-5	CASSPAGTSGRIGETQYF	TGCGCCAGCAGCCCTGCCGGGACTAGCGGGAGAATCGGCGAGACCCAGTACTTC
TRBV18	.	few	TRBJ2-7	CASSPVGGNYEQYF	TGTGCCAGCTCACCCGTTGGCGGGAACTACGAGCAGTACTTC
TRBV7-6	.	many	TRBJ2-1	CASSLGGEAQFF	TGTGCCAGCAGCTTAGGAGGGGAAGCCCAGTTCTTC
TRBV3-1	.	.	TRBJ2-1	CASSQVGAAGRHEQFF	TGTGCCAGCAGCCAAGTGGGAGCGGCGGGGCGTCATGAGCAGTTCTTC
TRBV29-1	.	many	TRBJ2-1	CSVRRDGGEQFF	TGCAGCGTCAGGCGGGATGGTGGTGAGCAGTTCTTC
TRBV14	.	few	TRBJ2-1	CASSQADYDNEQFF	TGTGCCAGCAGCCAAGCCGACTACGACAATGAGCAGTTCTTC
TRBV29-1	.	many	TRBJ1-1	CSSQDGVREAFF	TGCAGCTCCCAGGACGGGGTCAGGGAAGCTTTCTTT
TRBV7-6	TRBD2	few	TRBJ2-5	CASSLGLVETQYF	TGTGCCAGCAGCCTTGGACTAGTAGAGACCCAGTACTTC
TRBV18	.	many	TRBJ1-1	CASSPYGSTNTEAFF	TGTGCCAGCTCACCGTACGGTTCGACGAACACTGAAGCTTTCTTT
TRBV19	.	few	TRBJ2-1	CASSIVWGGVNEQFF	TGTGCCAGTAGTATAGTGTGGGGCGGAGTCAATGAGCAGTTCTTC
TRBV10-3	TRBD2	many	TRBJ2-3	CAISESAGGERDTQYF	TGTGCCATCAGTGAGTCTGCGGGAGGGGAGAGAGATACGCAGTATTTT
TRBV11-2	.	few	TRBJ2-5	CASSLGLARETQYF	TGTGCCAGCAGCTTAGGTCTAGCGAGAGAGACCCAGTACTTC
TRBV20-1	.	.	TRBJ2-4	CSATGVGRSQNIQYF	TGCAGTGCTACGGGGGTGGGGCGATCTCAAAACATTCAGTACTTC
TRBV6-5	TRBD2	few	TRBJ2-2	CASSLREGRTGELFF	TGTGCCAGCAGTTTACGGGAGGGCCGAACCGGGGAGCTGTTTTTT